Shown below are 29 T cell receptor beta chains from a single sample sequenced in a study of glioma-infiltrating T cells. Using RNA template, CDR3s of TCR alpha and beta were amplified with iRepertoire arm-PCR. TCRdb fed the multiplex PCR reads into MiXCR, producing one record per CDR3 protein. The table lists 150,000 to 200,000 distinct CDR3 sequences, about 32% of them singletons. Input material: glioma tissue, nonneoplastic brain tissue, or PBMCs (not recorded which). The receptors derive from a human donor with low-grade glioma or glioblastoma, undergoing nonglioma brain surgery, or in good health (not recorded which).

This clonotype was observed at least ten times. The chain has TRBV4-1 and TRBJ1-2; D is uncertain. V lost 0 bases to trimming and J lost 3 bases, with 11 bases between them. Per the germline V gene, CDR1 is MGHRA and CDR2 is YSYEKL. This CDR3 region has 15 residues. This CDR3 reads CASSQDRQVYYGYTF. The DNA for the CDR3 is TGCGCCAGCAGCCAAGATAGGCAGGTCTACTATGGCTACACCTTC.

This clonotype was recorded a few times. A single base separates this from a much larger clone, so it may be a read error. CDR3 bases: TGTGCCACCAGTGATTGGTCCGGGACTAGCGGTAACACAGATACGGAGTATTTT. Translation: CATSDWSGTSGNTDTEYF. The chain carries TRBV24-1 and TRBJ2-3, with 11 positions matching TRBD2. Germline V gene lookup returns CDR1 KGHDR and CDR2 SFDVKD. The length of the CDR3 is 18 residues.

With respect to this clonotype: This sequence may be a read error, since a much larger clone differs from it by one base. The chain employs TRBV7-2 and TRBJ2-5, with a weak D call TRBD1 (6 bases). The CDR3 runs 16 residues. The germline V gene has CDR1 SGHTA and CDR2 FQGNSA. V lost 3 bases to trimming and J lost 2 bases, with 16 bases between them. CDR3 region: CASSFPPGHTQETQYF. DNA of the CDR3: TGTGCCAGCAGCTTCCCCCCGGGACACACACAAGAGACCCAGTACTTC.

This chain links TRBV5-4 with TRBJ1-1, with 7 nucleotides matching TRBD1. Germline V gene data show CDR1 as SGHNT and CDR2 as YYREEE (reference sequence). The J segment lost 6 bases and the V segment lost 3 bases, leaving 11 bases of the junction unmatched. The CDR3 loop spans 15 amino acids. The DNA of the CDR3 is TGTGCCAGCAGCTCCAGGGGGGATAAAGGCGCTGAAGCTTTCTTT. Its protein product is CASSSRGDKGAEAFF.

This clonotype appeared many times. This rearrangement joins TRBV2 to TRBJ1-5; weak D call: TRBD1 (5 bases). The length of the CDR3 is 14 residues. V was shortened by 8 bases and J by 0 bases, with 11 bases between the two germline ends. Germline lookup yields CDR1 SNHLY and CDR2 FYNNEI. This chain's CDR3 is CASGGTTSNQPQHF. The CDR3 DNA reads TGTGCCAGCGGGGGGACTACTAGCAATCAGCCCCAGCATTTT.

The chain links TRBV29-1 to TRBJ1-1; 8 bases match TRBD1. V lost 4 bases to trimming and J lost 6 bases; unmatched junction nucleotides: 7. CDR1 is SQVTM, CDR2 ANQGSEA, per germline. This CDR3 is 13 amino acids long. The CDR3 sequence is CSVVRQGMAEAFF. The CDR3 DNA sequence: TGCAGCGTTGTTCGACAGGGGATGGCTGAAGCTTTCTTT. Full variable domain (outside the CDR3, taken from reference TRBV29-1 and TRBJ1-1): SAVISQKPSRDICQRGTSLTIQCQVDSQVTMMFWYRQQPGQSLTLIATANQGSEATYESGFVIDKFPISRPNLTFSTLTVSNMSPEDSSIYLCSVVRQGMAEAFFGQGTRLTVV.

This clonotype has a single count. With a much larger clone just one base away, this may be a read error. The J gene is TRBJ2-5, the V gene TRBV2; D is unclear. Germline V CDR1 and CDR2: SNHLY, FYNNEI. V lost 6 bases, J lost 2 bases, and 10 bases lay in between. The CDR3 is made up of 13 amino acids. CDR3: CASRVLWQETQYF. The CDR3 region has the DNA TGTGCCAGCAGGGTACTTTGGCAAGAGACCCAGTACTTC.

This clonotype was seen ten or more times. The chain is built from TRBV28 and TRBJ1-2; 7 bases agree with TRBD1. This CDR3 contains 16 residues. The J segment lost 5 bases and the V segment lost 0 bases, leaving 9 bases of the junction unmatched. CDR1 MDHEN and CDR2 SYDVKM come from the germline V gene. The DNA of the CDR3 is TGTGCCAGCAGTTTATGGGATCCGGGACAGTTGTATGGCTACACCTTC. Residues: CASSLWDPGQLYGYTF.

This clonotype was seen repeatedly, ten times or more. V gene TRBV7-9 combines with J gene TRBJ1-1, with D perhaps matching TRBD1 (6 bases). This CDR3 region has 13 residues. The V and J ends lost 5 bases and 9 bases respectively, with 16 bases between them. The germline V gene has CDR1 SEHNR and CDR2 FQNEAQ (reference sequence). CDR3 nucleotide sequence: TGTGCCAGCAGCCAGACAGGACGACCGAAAGCTTTCTTT. Amino acid sequence: CASSQTGRPKAFF.

This clonotype was seen at least ten times. V and J are TRBV6-1 and TRBJ2-7; TRBD2 agrees at 8 bases. V was clipped by 6 bases and J by 0 bases; unmatched bases: 4. CDR3 length: 14 amino acids. Germline CDR1 MNHNS, CDR2 SASEGT. CDR3 sequence (DNA): TGTGCCAGCAGCCTCAGCGGGGGCTCCTACGAGCAGTACTTC. It is translated as CASSLSGGSYEQYF.

At least ten counts were recorded for this clonotype. The rearrangement joins TRBV27 to TRBJ2-7, with TRBD2 matching over 10 bases. The V gene's germline CDR1 is MNHEY and CDR2 SMNVEV (reference sequence). CDR3 length: 14 amino acids. V lost 5 bases to trimming and J lost 5 bases; unmatched junction nucleotides: 6. The CDR3 nucleotides read TGTGCCAGCAGTACCGCTAGCGGGAGCAACGAGCAGTACTTC. Translated: CASSTASGSNEQYF.

This clonotype was seen many times. The chain employs TRBV11-1 and TRBJ2-3; 8 bases fit TRBD2. This CDR3 is 16 amino acids long. From germline, CDR1 is SGHAT and CDR2 FQDESV (reference sequence). The J segment lost 2 bases and the V segment lost 2 bases, leaving 6 bases of the junction unmatched. The CDR3 region is CASSLTGSGATDTQYF. In DNA, the CDR3 is TGTGCCAGCAGCTTAACCGGTAGCGGGGCCACAGATACGCAGTATTTT.

There are many counts of this clonotype. This CDR3 is CASSLGTGLDTEAFF. CDR3 nucleotide sequence: TGCGCCAGCAGCTTGGGGACAGGGTTGGACACTGAAGCTTTCTTT. This chain uses TRBV5-1 with TRBJ1-1; TRBD1 matches at 8 bases. The CDR3 has 15 amino acids. The germline V gene has CDR1 SGHRS and CDR2 YFSETQ. V shed 0 bases and J 3 bases; nucleotides not matched to a gene: 4.

This clonotype was counted at least ten times. The rearrangement uses TRBV20-1 and TRBJ2-3; 9 bases align to TRBD2. The CDR3 runs to 17 residues. Per germline, CDR1 DFQATT and CDR2 SNEGSKA (reference sequence). Trimming removed 2 bases from V and 3 bases from J; junction bases left unmatched: 12. This CDR3 is CSARMAGGGGRTDTQYF. CDR3 nucleotide sequence: TGCAGTGCTAGAATGGCGGGAGGGGGAGGACGTACAGATACGCAGTATTTT.

This clonotype came up once. A read error may explain this, as a much larger clone is one base away. The chain employs TRBV25-1 and TRBJ2-3, with TRBD2 matching 8 bases. V lost 3 bases to trimming and J lost 1 base; unmatched junction nucleotides: 12. This CDR3 comprises 18 residues. The germline gives CDR1 MGHDK, CDR2 SYGVNS. The CDR3, as DNA: TGTGCCAGCAGTGAGCATCGGGGGCGGGAGGTCGGCACAGATACGCAGTATTTT. Its protein is CASSEHRGREVGTDTQYF. The variable domain in full, with the rest retrieved from reference TRBV25-1 and TRBJ2-3, is EADIYQTPRYLVIGTGKKITLECSQTMGHDKMYWYQQDPGMELHLIHYSYGVNSTEKGDLSSESTVSRIRTEHFPLTLESARPSHTSQYLCASSEHRGREVGTDTQYFGPGTRLTVL.

This clonotype has a count of ten or more. V gene TRBV6-1 combines with J gene TRBJ1-2, with unresolved D. Germline V gene data show CDR1 as MNHNS and CDR2 as SASEGT. V was clipped by 5 bases and J by 4 bases, with 11 bases between them. This CDR3 comprises 13 residues. The DNA for the CDR3 is TGTGCCAGCAGTCCTGGCCACAGCTATGGCTACACCTTC. Protein: CASSPGHSYGYTF.

This clonotype showed up many times. The chain links TRBV15 to TRBJ2-4; possibly TRBD1 for D (6 bases). Germline CDR1 LNHNV, CDR2 YYDKDF (reference sequence). The CDR3 contains 14 residues. Trimming took 0 bases from V and 8 from J, leaving 11 bases between them. The CDR3 reads CATSRDRGGDIQYF. CDR3 in DNA: TGTGCCACCAGCAGAGACAGGGGTGGTGACATTCAGTACTTC.

This clonotype was detected many times. The rearrangement links TRBV7-6 to TRBJ2-5, with no clear D. The CDR3 is 15 amino acids. Trimming removed 2 bases at V and 2 bases at J, with 12 bases between. CDR1 is SGHVS and CDR2 is FNYEAQ in the germline V gene. CDR3 nucleotides: TGTGCCAGCAGCTTATATTTGAGCCCGCAAGAGACCCAGTACTTC. It translates to CASSLYLSPQETQYF.

A single count supports this clonotype. Being one base from a much bigger clone, this may be a read error. This chain connects TRBV7-9 to TRBJ1-6, with D uncertain. Germline values: CDR1 SEHNR, CDR2 FQNEAQ (reference sequence). The CDR3 sequence is 14 residues long. CDR3 loop: CASSLNSFNSPLQF. CDR3 coding DNA: TGTGCCAGCAGCTTAAACAGCTTTAATTCACCCCTCCAATTT.

This clonotype came up many times. A read error may account for a junction end that differs from germline. The chain carries TRBV10-3 and TRBJ2-1; D may be TRBD2 (5 bases). The CDR3 runs to 13 residues. Germline CDR1 is ENHRY and CDR2 is SYGVKD. CDR3 loop: CAIRGGSHNEQFF. The CDR3 nucleotides read TGTGCCATCCGAGGAGGCTCCCACAATGAGCAGTTCTTC.

This clonotype was seen many times. CDR3 sequence reads: CASSLTGDTDQPQHF. CDR3 sequence (DNA): TGTGCCAGCAGCCTAACAGGGGATACCGATCAGCCCCAGCATTTT. The chain carries TRBV7-2 and TRBJ1-5; 7 bases match TRBD1. The trim removed 5 bases at V and 5 bases at J, leaving 9 bases unmatched. Germline-derived CDR1 and CDR2 are SGHTA and FQGNSA. The CDR3 spans 15 residues.

About this clonotype: Given the absence of the conserved phenylalanine or tryptophan at the CDR3 end, a read error is likely. The CDR3 loop reads CASSYSMDNNQAQHY. The CDR3 coding sequence is TGTGCCAGCAGCTACTCTATGGACAATAATCAGGCCCAGCATTAT. The V gene is TRBV7-2, the J gene TRBJ1-5; maybe TRBD1 (5 bases). The CDR3 loop spans 15 amino acids. Germline-derived CDR1 and CDR2 are SGHTA and FQGNSA.

As to this clonotype: This may be a read error: a much more frequent sequence differs by one nucleotide. V usage is TRBV20-1 and J usage is TRBJ2-5; 11 nucleotides agree with TRBD2. The CDR3 totals 16 residues. Germline V gives CDR1 DFQATT, CDR2 SNEGSKA (reference sequence). Here the CDR3 reads CSASPTSGISQETQCF. In DNA form, the CDR3 reads TGCAGTGCTTCCCCGACTAGCGGGATCTCACAAGAGACCCAGTGCTTC.

V is TRBV6-2 or TRBV6-3 and J is TRBJ2-7; perhaps TRBD1 as D (8 bases). Germline-derived CDR1 and CDR2 are MNHEY and SVGEGT. The V end was cut by 6 bases, the J end by 7 bases, with 19 bases between. The CDR3 spans 14 residues. The CDR3 DNA reads as TGTGCCAGCAGACTAACAGGGGGGGGCTATGAGCAGTACTTC. Protein product: CASRLTGGGYEQYF.

This clonotype was seen at least ten times. The chain has TRBV5-4 and TRBJ1-1, with D hard to call. This CDR3 is built from 13 residues. Germline loops: CDR1 SGHNT, CDR2 YYREEE (reference sequence). V shed 6 bases and J shed 1 base, with 10 bases lying between them. Written as DNA, the CDR3 is TGTGCCAGCACCTACAGCTCGAACACTGAAGCTTTCTTT. Residues: CASTYSSNTEAFF. Full variable domain (missing parts from reference TRBV5-4 and TRBJ1-1): ETGVTQSPTHLIKTRGQQVTLRCSSQSGHNTVSWYQQALGQGPQFIFQYYREEENGRGNFPPRFSGLQFPNYSSELNVNALELDDSALYLCASTYSSNTEAFFGQGTRLTVV.

This clonotype was counted at least ten times. The chain joins TRBV6-1 to TRBJ2-1, with 10 nucleotides matching TRBD2. This CDR3 is built from 15 residues. In germline, CDR1 is MNHNS, CDR2 SASEGT. Trimming took 6 bases from V and 2 from J; bases not matched to a gene: 4. CDR3 in amino acids: CASSLLAGAYNEQFF. In DNA, the CDR3 is TGTGCCAGCAGCCTTCTAGCGGGGGCCTACAATGAGCAGTTCTTC.

This chain joins TRBV18 and TRBJ2-7; D unresolved. Looked up from germline, CDR1 is KGHSH and CDR2 is LQKENI. This CDR3 contains 16 residues. V lost 0 bases, J lost 6 bases, and 18 bases lay in between. The CDR3 DNA is TGTGCCAGCTCACCACCGGGCGGAAGGGCCAATATCGAGCAGTACTTC. Its protein product is CASSPPGGRANIEQYF.

The chain employs TRBV12-5 and TRBJ2-1; D is possibly TRBD1 (6 bases). Trimming pared 3 bases from V and 1 base from J, leaving 16 bases between. The CDR3 spans 17 residues. Looked up from germline, CDR1 is LGHNT and CDR2 is FRNRAP. The CDR3 is CASGLKQGRVSYNEQFF. DNA of the CDR3: TGTGCTAGTGGTTTAAAACAGGGAAGGGTGTCCTACAATGAGCAGTTCTTC.

Ten or more counts support this clonotype. This chain joins TRBV28 and TRBJ1-2, with 10 bases identical to TRBD1. The V and J ends lost 4 bases and 3 bases, in that order; junction bases with no gene match: 5. There are 15 residues in the CDR3. Germline lookup yields CDR1 MDHEN and CDR2 SYDVKM. Here the CDR3 reads CASSSPGTGDYGYTF. CDR3 coding DNA: TGTGCCAGCAGTTCACCCGGGACAGGGGACTATGGCTACACCTTC.